The 16 T cell receptor beta chains in this list originate from one sample, sequenced in a study of blood T cell repertoires in COVID-19. Generated by immunoSEQ multiplex PCR, the TCRdb table keeps only in-frame clones and is missing some. The table lists over 250,000 clones, more than 75% of them singletons. The sample comprised peripheral blood. Receptors were obtained from a middle-aged woman who had recovered from COVID-19.

This chain connects TRBV7-2 to TRBJ2-7, with a weak D call TRBD1 (5 bases). CDR1 and CDR2 (germline): SGHTA, FQGNSA. Deletions cut 5 bases from V and 4 bases from J, with 12 bases between. The CDR3 contains 13 residues. This CDR3 reads CASSRTILYEQYF. The CDR3 bases are TGTGCCAGCAGCCGGACAATCCTGTACGAGCAGTACTTC.

The chain joins TRBV7-8 to TRBJ2-2; D unresolved. Per the germline V gene, CDR1 is SGHVS and CDR2 is FQNEAQ. CDR3 size: 17 residues. V dropped 1 base and J dropped 3 bases, with 15 bases sitting between them. The CDR3 spells CASSLGGSNRYTGELFF. In DNA form, the CDR3 reads TGTGCCAGCAGCTTAGGCGGCTCGAACCGCTACACCGGGGAGCTGTTTTTT.

This clone showed up just a few times. The chain joins TRBV10-2 to TRBJ2-1; possibly TRBD1 for D (5 bases). CDR1 and CDR2 (germline): WSHSY, SAAADI. Trimming cost V 8 bases and J 6 bases, with 8 bases left between them. The CDR3 consists of 11 residues. For the CDR3, the DNA is TGCGCCAGCTTCAGGGTCAATGAGCAGTTCTTC. Protein: CASFRVNEQFF.

CDR3 in amino acids: CASSQVLPAYEQYF. The CDR3 coding sequence is TGCGCCAGCAGCCAAGTACTCCCCGCCTACGAGCAGTACTTC. J is TRBJ2-7 and V is TRBV4-3; D gene ambiguous. Germline V CDR1 and CDR2: LGHNA, YSLEER. The germline V and J ends were trimmed by 1 base and 2 bases, with 9 bases remaining between them. The CDR3 contains 14 residues.

The CDR3 protein is CASSGRQGATENSPLHF. The DNA of the CDR3 is TGCGCCAGCAGCGGCCGACAGGGGGCAACTGAAAATTCACCCCTCCACTTT. V and J are TRBV5-1 and TRBJ1-6; TRBD1 aligns across 10 bases. Germline V gene data show CDR1 as SGHRS and CDR2 as YFSETQ. V was pared by 4 bases and J by 7 bases, with 11 bases of the junction left unmatched. The length of the CDR3 is 17 residues.

The chain employs TRBV9 and TRBJ1-1; D uncertain. The CDR3 spans 14 residues. V was shortened by 3 bases and J by 1 base, with 10 bases between the two germline ends. Germline CDR1 is SGDLS and CDR2 is YYNGEE. The CDR3: CASSATLRNTEAFF. In nucleotides, the CDR3 is TGTGCCAGCAGCGCTACTCTAAGGAACACTGAAGCTTTCTTT.

This rearrangement joins TRBV12-5 to TRBJ1-3; D gene ambiguous. V was trimmed by 1 base and J by 4 bases, leaving 5 bases between them. The CDR3 sequence is 13 residues long. The germline V gene encodes CDR1 LGHNT and CDR2 FRNRAP. CDR3 nucleotides: TGTGCTAGTGGTTTGGAATCAGGAAACACCATATATTTT. Translated, it gives CASGLESGNTIYF.

This rearrangement joins TRBV19 to TRBJ1-2; tentative D call: TRBD1 (6 bases). CDR1 is LNHDA and CDR2 is SQIVND in the germline V gene (reference sequence). The CDR3 spans 14 residues. Between the trimmed V and J ends, which lost 4 bases and 3 bases, there was a span of 12 bases. The CDR3 coding sequence is TGTGCCAGTAGTACCGGCAGGGGCCACTATGGCTACACCTTC. Translated: CASSTGRGHYGYTF.

This clone has a single count. V usage is TRBV5-1 and J usage is TRBJ1-1, with D possibly matching TRBD1 (5 bases). V lost 4 bases and J 2 bases, leaving 15 bases between the germline ends. Germline V gene data show CDR1 as SGHRS and CDR2 as YFSETQ. This CDR3 has 15 amino acids. The CDR3 region is CASSGGDGYNTEAFF. The CDR3 bases are TGCGCCAGCAGCGGAGGGGACGGGTACAACACTGAAGCTTTCTTT.

The chain couples TRBV24-1 to TRBJ1-2, with D perhaps matching TRBD1 (5 bases). The CDR3 sequence is 13 residues long. Trimming removed 4 bases from V and 7 bases from J, with 12 bases in between. Germline V lookup: CDR1 KGHDR, CDR2 SFDVKD. The CDR3 protein is CATSDPVGGGYTF. The CDR3 coding sequence is TGTGCCACCAGTGACCCGGTGGGGGGTGGCTACACCTTC.

This chain connects TRBV15 to TRBJ2-7; unclear D gene. The CDR3 sequence is 12 residues long. The germline CDR1 and CDR2 sequences are LNHNV and YYDKDF (reference sequence). With 4 bases removed from V and 5 bases from J, the gap between germline ends came to 9 bases. Here the CDR3 reads CATSTFPHEQYF. In nucleotides, the CDR3 is TGTGCCACCAGCACGTTTCCCCACGAGCAGTACTTC.

This sequence joins TRBV30 and TRBJ1-2; a possible D gene is TRBD1 (5 bases). V was shortened by 3 bases and J by 0 bases, with 11 bases between the two germline ends. The CDR3 runs to 14 residues. Germline V lookup: CDR1 GTSNPN, CDR2 SVGIG (reference sequence). The CDR3 loop is CAWSRQLANYGYTF. CDR3 in DNA: TGTGCCTGGAGCCGACAGCTGGCTAACTATGGCTACACCTTC.

The chain employs TRBV7-3 and TRBJ1-2, with 8 bases that match TRBD1. Losses at the gene ends were 3 bases for V and 3 bases for J; bases not matched to a gene: 3. The CDR3 runs 14 residues. Germline-derived CDR1 and CDR2 are SGHTA and FQGTGA. The CDR3 reads CASSLGTGHYGYTF. Written as DNA, the CDR3 is TGTGCCAGCAGCTTGGGGACAGGCCACTATGGCTACACCTTC.

V and J are TRBV30 and TRBJ1-4, with D possibly being TRBD1 (5 bases). CDR1 is GTSNPN and CDR2 is SVGIG in the germline V gene (reference sequence). Trimming took 4 bases from V and 7 from J, leaving 16 bases between them. The CDR3 totals 14 residues. CDR3 sequence: CAWTLGLSTEKLFF. The CDR3 DNA reads TGTGCCTGGACCCTGGGACTTTCAACTGAAAAACTGTTTTTT.

This CDR3 reads CASSFLGPEFF. CDR3 in DNA: TGTGCCAGCAGCTTTCTGGGGCCTGAGTTCTTC. This chain uses TRBV5-6 with TRBJ2-1; perhaps TRBD1 as D (5 bases). V was cut by 2 bases and J by 14 bases, with 11 bases left in between. Germline CDR1 reads SGHDT; CDR2 reads YYEEEE. The CDR3 loop spans 11 amino acids.

The rearrangement joins TRBV18 to TRBJ1-1, with D perhaps TRBD1 (5 bases). The CDR3 contains 14 residues. Germline-derived CDR1 and CDR2 are KGHSH and LQKENI. V lost 3 bases and J 0 bases, leaving 8 bases between the germline ends. The CDR3 reads CASSPGGVNTEAFF. CDR3 nucleotides: TGTGCCAGCTCACCCGGGGGTGTGAACACTGAAGCTTTCTTT.